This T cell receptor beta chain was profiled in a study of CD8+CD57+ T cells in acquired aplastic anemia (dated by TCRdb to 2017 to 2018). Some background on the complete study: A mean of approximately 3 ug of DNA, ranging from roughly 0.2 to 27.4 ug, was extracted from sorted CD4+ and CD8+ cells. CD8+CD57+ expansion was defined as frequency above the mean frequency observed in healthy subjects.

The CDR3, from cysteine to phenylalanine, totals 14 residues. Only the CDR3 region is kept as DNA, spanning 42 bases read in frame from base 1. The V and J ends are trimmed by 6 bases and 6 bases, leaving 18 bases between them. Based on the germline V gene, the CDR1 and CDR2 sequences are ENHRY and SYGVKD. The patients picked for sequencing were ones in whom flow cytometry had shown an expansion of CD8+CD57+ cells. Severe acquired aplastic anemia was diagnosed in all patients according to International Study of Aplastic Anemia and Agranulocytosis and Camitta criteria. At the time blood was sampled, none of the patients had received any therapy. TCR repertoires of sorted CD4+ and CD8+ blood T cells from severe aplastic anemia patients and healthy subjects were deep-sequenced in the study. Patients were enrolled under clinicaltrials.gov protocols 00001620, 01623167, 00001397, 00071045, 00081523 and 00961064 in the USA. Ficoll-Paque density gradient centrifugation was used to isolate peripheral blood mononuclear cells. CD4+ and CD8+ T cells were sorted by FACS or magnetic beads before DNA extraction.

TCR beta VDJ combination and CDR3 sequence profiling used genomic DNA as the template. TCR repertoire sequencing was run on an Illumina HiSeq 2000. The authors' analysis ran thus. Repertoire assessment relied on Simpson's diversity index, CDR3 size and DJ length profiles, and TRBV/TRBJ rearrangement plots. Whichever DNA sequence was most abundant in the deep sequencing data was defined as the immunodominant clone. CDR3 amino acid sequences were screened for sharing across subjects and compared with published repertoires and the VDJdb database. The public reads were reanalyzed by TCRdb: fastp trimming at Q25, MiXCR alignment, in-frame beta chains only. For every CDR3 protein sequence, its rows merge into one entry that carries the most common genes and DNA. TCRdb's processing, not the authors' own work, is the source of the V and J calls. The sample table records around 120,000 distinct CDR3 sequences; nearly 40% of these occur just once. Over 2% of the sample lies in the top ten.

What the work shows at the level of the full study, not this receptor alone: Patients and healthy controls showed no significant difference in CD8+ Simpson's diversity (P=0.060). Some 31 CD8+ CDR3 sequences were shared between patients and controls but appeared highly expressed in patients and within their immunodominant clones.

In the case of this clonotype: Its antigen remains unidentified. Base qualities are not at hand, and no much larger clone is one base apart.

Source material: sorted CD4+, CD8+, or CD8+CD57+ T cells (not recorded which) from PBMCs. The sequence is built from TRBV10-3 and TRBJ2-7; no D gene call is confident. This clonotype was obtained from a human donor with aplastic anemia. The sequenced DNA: TGTGCCATCAGGTACACGTTAGAGGATGGCGAGCAGTACTTC. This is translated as CAIRYTLEDGEQYF.